Each of the 3 T cell receptor beta chains below was sequenced from the same sample in a study of blood T cell repertoires in COVID-19. Profiling relied on immunoSEQ multiplex PCR, and the TCRdb table lists in-frame clones only, not all of them. This sample yields around 99,000 clones, of which roughly 83% are seen a single time; about 4% belongs to the top ten. Specimen: peripheral blood. The receptors come from a human donor in a cohort sampled during active COVID-19.

The V gene is TRBV5-6, the J gene TRBJ2-7; 9 positions match TRBD2. V was clipped by 3 bases and J by 4 bases; unmatched bases: 11. Germline assignment: CDR1 SGHDT and CDR2 YYEEEE. This CDR3 is 16 amino acids long. CDR3 amino acids: CASSSYPSGRMYEQYF. The CDR3 region has the DNA TGTGCCAGCAGCTCATACCCCAGCGGGAGGATGTACGAGCAGTACTTC.

This clone was observed once. This sequence joins TRBV6-1 and TRBJ1-5; D might be TRBD1 (5 bases). This CDR3 spans 15 amino acids. Trimming pared 2 bases from V and 4 bases from J, leaving 12 bases between. Germline CDR1 reads MNHNS; CDR2 reads SASEGT. In DNA form, the CDR3 reads TGTGCCAGCAGTGAATTTGCAGGGTCAAATCAGCCCCAGCATTTT. It specifies CASSEFAGSNQPQHF.

The J gene is TRBJ2-5, the V gene TRBV11-1, with D maybe TRBD1 (6 bases). Looked up from germline, CDR1 is SGHAT and CDR2 is FQDESV (reference sequence). The CDR3 extends over 14 amino acids. Trimming cost V 5 bases and J 0 bases, with 10 bases left between them. CDR3 DNA: TGTGCCAGCAGCCCACGGGACAACCAAGAGACCCAGTACTTC. This codes for CASSPRDNQETQYF.